This TCR beta chain stems from a study of cytomegalovirus exposure and HLA in healthy donors. The CDR3 extends over 13 amino acids. Trimming pared 6 bases from V and 7 bases from J, leaving 13 bases between. Germline V gives CDR1 KGHSH, CDR2 LQKENI. A single count supports this clone. Its cognate antigen is unknown. Study observations and caveats: Common viral pathogens seemed to be connected with several of the most significant clusters, according to a later analysis. TCR beta sequences reportedly predicted the HLA-A and HLA-B alleles of most subjects accurately.

Donors were ostensibly healthy at sampling, although undocumented immune exposures were probable. PCR primers comprised 60 Vbeta and 13 Jbeta primers. How the authors handled the data: A follow-up analysis tallied around 76 million unique TCR beta chains, about 11 million shared. TCRdb's table, derived via immunoSEQ multiplex PCR, lists solely in-frame clones and lacks some. The V and J calls and clone size come from that table; D and trimming were worked out from the DNA. The sample yields 140,000 to 150,000 clones, 65% to 85% seen once. The V call is TRBV18, the J call TRBJ2-1, with a tentative D call TRBD1 (7 bases). Sample: PBMCs. The receptor comes from a male donor in good health and CMV-seronegative. In DNA form, the CDR3 reads TGTGCCAGCTCCGGAGGGGGCCGGAATGAGCAGTTCTTC. Protein: CASSGGGRNEQFF. The entire variable domain, with the rest obtained from reference TRBV18 and TRBJ2-1, is as follows: NAGVMQNPRHLVRRRGQEARLRCSPMKGHSHVYWYRQLPEEGLKFMVYLQKENIIDESGMPKERFSAEFPKEGPSILRIQQVVRGDSAAYFCASSGGGRNEQFFGPGTRLTVL.